This T cell receptor beta chain is from a study of tumor and adjacent non-tumor tissue in lung cancer. Looking at the study overall: The cohort had under 15 adenocarcinoma, a couple of squamous cell and 1 small cell patients. Patients were aged about 30 to 85, about 10 men and 5 women, stage I to III.

Comments on this clonotype: Its target is unknown. One junction end does not reproduce the germline sequence, and a read error may be involved.

The library came from three nested PCR rounds adapted from ARM-PCR protocols. TCRdb re-analysed the multiplex PCR reads in MiXCR, keeping a single row per CDR3 protein. The sample has roughly 70,000 distinct CDR3 sequences; around 65% are singletons. The CDR3 length is 13 residues. Germline CDR1 reads SGHAT; CDR2 reads FQDESV (reference sequence). The study's findings and limits: Normal lung showed higher cumulative top 100 clone frequency than tumor.

No cell sorting was done before RNA was extracted from the tissue. Distant lung tissue was collected more than 3 cm away from the tumor edge. The clonotype originates from a woman aged 50 to 60 with non-small cell lung cancer. The chain is built from TRBV11-1 and TRBJ2-1, with D possibly called TRBD1 or TRBD2 (5 bases each). Sequenced material: distant non-tumor lung tissue. CDR3 amino acids: CDSQSGVGDEKLF. The CDR3 DNA follows: TGTGACAGCCAGTCTGGGGTGGGGGATGAGAAGTTATTC. Full variable domain (missing parts from reference TRBV11-1 and TRBJ2-1): EAEVAQSPRYKITEKSQAVAFWCDPISGHATLYWYRQILGQGPELLVQFQDESVVDDSQLPKDRFSAERLKGVDSTLKIQPAELGDSAMYLCDSQSGVGDEKLFGPGTRLTVL.